Here is one TCR beta chain with its context. Its matching antigen is unknown. The CDR3 length is 14 residues. Germline V CDR1 and CDR2: SGHTA, FQGNSA. The V and J ends lost 4 bases and 9 bases respectively, with 16 bases between them. A single record per CDR3 protein comes from TCRdb applying MiXCR to the RT-PCR reads. The sample gives hundreds of thousands of distinct CDR3 sequences, around a sixth of which show up once; 11% is in the top ten. The sample belongs to a study of response to subunit inactivated influenza vaccine. Study-level points and caveats: That few new T cells are recruited by each seasonal influenza vaccination was the authors' suggestion.

This TCR derives from a man aged 50 to 59 who received an inactivated influenza vaccine. J is TRBJ2-1 and V is TRBV7-2; no clear D gene. The specimen was PBMCs from blood, collected 11 to 12 days after vaccination. Here the CDR3 reads CASSSEPLGSEQFF. Written as DNA, the CDR3 is TGTGCCAGCAGCTCCGAACCGCTCGGCAGTGAGCAGTTCTTC.